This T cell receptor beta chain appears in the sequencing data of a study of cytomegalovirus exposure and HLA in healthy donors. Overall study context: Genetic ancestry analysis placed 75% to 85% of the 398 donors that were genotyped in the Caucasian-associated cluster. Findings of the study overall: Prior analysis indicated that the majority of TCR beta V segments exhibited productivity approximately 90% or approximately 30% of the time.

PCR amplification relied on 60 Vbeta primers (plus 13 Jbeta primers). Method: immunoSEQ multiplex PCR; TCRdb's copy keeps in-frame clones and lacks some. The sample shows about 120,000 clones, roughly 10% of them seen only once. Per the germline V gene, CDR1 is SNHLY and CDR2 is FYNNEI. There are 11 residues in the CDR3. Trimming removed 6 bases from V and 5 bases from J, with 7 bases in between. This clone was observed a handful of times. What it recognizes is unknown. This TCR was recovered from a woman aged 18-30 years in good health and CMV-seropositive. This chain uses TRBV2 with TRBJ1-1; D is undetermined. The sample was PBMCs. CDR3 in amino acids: CASSGRTEAFF. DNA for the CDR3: TGTGCCAGCAGCGGGAGAACTGAAGCTTTCTTT.